This entry features one T cell receptor (beta chain) sequence. The authors' processing: Amplifying reference gene primers gave estimates of nucleated cell counts. Assay: immunoSEQ multiplex PCR; the TCRdb copy retains only in-frame clones and omits some. V and J calls and clone size are those listed in that table; D and trimming were worked out from the DNA. Altogether approximately 260,000 clones are present, around 83% being singletons, with the ten largest covering more than 8%. The data stem from a study of blood T cell repertoires in COVID-19. On the study more broadly: Some COVID-19 samples were acute and others convalescent; all came from the United States, Italy and Spain. From T cells, B-cell-depleted T cells, or PBMCs came the material, which was cDNA or gDNA.

Sequencing used peripheral blood. The source of this sequence is a woman of 80 years or more with acute or convalescent COVID-19.

The CDR3 coding sequence is TGTGCTAGTGGGTCGGGGGTTCAGCCCCAGCATTTT. As protein: CASGSGVQPQHF. This chain uses TRBV12-5 with TRBJ1-5; D possibly corresponds to TRBD1 (5 bases). The CDR3 sequence is 12 residues long. Trimming pared 6 bases from V and 6 bases from J, leaving 9 bases between. Germline CDR1 is LGHNT and CDR2 is FRNRAP.